The 3 T cell receptor beta chains below were found in one sample sequenced in a study of blood T cells in healthy people across ages. Using a J-beta primer mix together with a sample-barcoded 5' primer, a second PCR was run for roughly 7 to 11 cycles. TCRdb re-called the 5' RACE reads with MiXCR, one entry per CDR3 protein. The sample shows some 1,800,000 distinct CDR3 sequences, 35% to 50% of them seen only once. Input material: blood. These receptors were obtained from a human donor in good health.

This clonotype was seen a few times. The chain joins TRBV6-5 to TRBJ1-1; TRBD1 aligns across 7 bases. The CDR3 extends over 15 amino acids. The junction had 5 bases not matched to a gene; V was cut back by 4 bases and J by 0 bases. From germline, CDR1 is MNHEY and CDR2 SVGAGI. CDR3 coding DNA: TGTGCCAGCAGTTCCCCGGGACAGATGAACACTGAAGCTTTCTTT. Translating gives CASSSPGQMNTEAFF.

This clonotype appeared a single time. The genes are TRBV10-3 and TRBJ1-6; maybe TRBD1 (6 bases). Trimming stripped 2 bases from V and 0 bases from J, with 8 bases between. Germline V gene lookup returns CDR1 ENHRY and CDR2 SYGVKD. The CDR3 length is 16 residues. CDR3 loop: CAISERGSSYNSPLHF. CDR3 in DNA: TGTGCCATCAGTGAGAGGGGGAGCTCCTATAATTCACCCCTCCACTTT.

DNA for the CDR3: TGTGCCAGCAGTTACTCGTGGGACAGCAATTCACCCCTCCACTTT. Amino acids: CASSYSWDSNSPLHF. The chain carries TRBV6-6 and TRBJ1-6; 7 bases are a match to TRBD1. Germline CDR1 reads MNHNY; CDR2 reads SVGAGI (reference sequence). After removal of 0 bases from V and 7 bases from J, the junction contained 3 bases not matched to a gene. This CDR3 comprises 15 residues.